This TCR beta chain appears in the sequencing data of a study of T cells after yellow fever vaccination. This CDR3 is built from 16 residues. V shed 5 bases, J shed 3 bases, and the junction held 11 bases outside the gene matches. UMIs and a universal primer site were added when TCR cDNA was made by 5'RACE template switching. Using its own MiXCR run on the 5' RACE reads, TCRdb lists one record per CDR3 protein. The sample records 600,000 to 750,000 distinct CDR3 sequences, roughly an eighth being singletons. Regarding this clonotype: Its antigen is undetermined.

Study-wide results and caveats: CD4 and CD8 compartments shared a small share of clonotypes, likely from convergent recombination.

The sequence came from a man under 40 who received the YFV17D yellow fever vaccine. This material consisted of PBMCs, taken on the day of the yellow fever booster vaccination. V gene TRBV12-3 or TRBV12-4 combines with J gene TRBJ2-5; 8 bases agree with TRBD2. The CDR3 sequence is CASSPVGLVTKETQYF. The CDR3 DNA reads TGTGCCAGCAGTCCCGTGGGACTAGTAACGAAAGAGACCCAGTACTTC.